The rows below give T cell receptor beta chains drawn from one sample of a study of T cell repertoires in cytomegalovirus infection. A single record per CDR3 protein comes from TCRdb applying MiXCR to the reads. The sample holds some 680,000 distinct CDR3 sequences, approximately 34% seen once. Sequenced sample: PBMCs. These receptors came from a human donor in good health (CMV status not recorded). Some clones in this sample may be carry-over from other donors' samples. Both conserved end residues are part of each CDR3. A D gene is named only where the DNA matches it firmly. Expanded clones are given a class, and other clones once, few, many or no size at all.

j_call clone_size d_call v_call cdr3_nt cdr3_aa
TRBJ1-2 - - TRBV12-3/TRBV12-4 TGTGCCAGCAGTTTAAGCCCTTTCAACTATGGCTACACCTTC CASSLSPFNYGYTF
TRBJ2-1 - - TRBV27 TGTGCCAGCAAAGACAGGTACAATGAGCAGTTCTTC CASKDRYNEQFF
TRBJ2-3 - - TRBV9 TGTGCCAGCAGCAAACGACACGAAATCACAGATACGCAGTATTTT CASSKRHEITDTQYF
TRBJ2-7 few TRBD1 TRBV7-9 TGTGCCAGCAGCCCGGCCAAAGGACAGGGGGCCTACGAGCAGTACTTC CASSPAKGQGAYEQYF
TRBJ2-3 few - TRBV7-2 TGTGCCAGCAGCTTAAGCCGGCTTCGGGGCACAGATACGCAGTATTTT CASSLSRLRGTDTQYF
TRBJ1-6 few - TRBV20-1 TGCAGTGCTAGTCCCCCCCCGGCAGGGTGGTTAAATTCACCCCTCCACTTT CSASPPPAGWLNSPLHF
TRBJ1-4 - - TRBV20-1 TGCAGTGCCCCGATTCGGGTGGACGGTGGGGGTGAAAAACTGTTTTTT CSAPIRVDGGGEKLFF
TRBJ2-3 many - TRBV6-1 TGTGCCAGCAGTGCCCGAGGAATCCGACGGCCTGACACAGATACGCAGTATTTT CASSARGIRRPDTDTQYF
TRBJ2-2 many - TRBV7-2 TGTGCCAGCAGCACCCCGGGACATCCGAACACCGGGGAGCTGTTTTTT CASSTPGHPNTGELFF
TRBJ1-3 - - TRBV28 TGTGCCAGCAGTTTAGTCAACTCTGGAAACACCATATATTTT CASSLVNSGNTIYF
TRBJ2-5 few - TRBV5-1 TGCGCCAGCAGCTTGTTCGGACAAGAGGGGGAGACCCAGTACTTC CASSLFGQEGETQYF
TRBJ1-1 many TRBD1 TRBV19 TGTGCCAGTAGTAGGGGACAGGGGACTGAAGCTTTCTTT CASSRGQGTEAFF
TRBJ1-4 - - TRBV6-8 TGTGCCAGCAATAACTACTATAATGAAAAACTGTTTTTT CASNNYYNEKLFF
TRBJ1-1 - - TRBV7-3 TGTGCCAGCAGCTTAAATGGGGTTGGGAACACTGAAGCTTTCTTT CASSLNGVGNTEAFF
TRBJ2-2 few TRBD1 TRBV12-3/TRBV12-4 TGTGCCAGCAGCCTTTTGGGACAGGAGAACACCGGGGAGCTGTTTTTT CASSLLGQENTGELFF
TRBJ2-2 few - TRBV20-1 TGCAGTGCTTATAGGTCCGTAGGCGCCGGGGAGCTGTTTTTT CSAYRSVGAGELFF
TRBJ1-5 - - TRBV6-2/TRBV6-3 TGTGCCAGCAGTTACGATCCGGGGGGCCGTCAGCCCCAGCATTTT CASSYDPGGRQPQHF
TRBJ1-2 few - TRBV29-1 TGCAGCGTTTTAAACAGCGCTAACTATGGCTACACCTTC CSVLNSANYGYTF
TRBJ2-1 few - TRBV14 TGTGCCAGCAGCCAGCGGTGGAGCTCCTACAATGAGCAGTTCTTC CASSQRWSSYNEQFF
TRBJ2-1 - - TRBV25-1 TGTGCCAGCAGTCGGGGAGGACAGAGATACAAGGAGCAGTTCTTC CASSRGGQRYKEQFF
TRBJ2-1 - TRBD2 TRBV19 TGTGCCAGTAGTTCCGGGACTAGCGGGCAAAATGAGCAGTTCTTC CASSSGTSGQNEQFF
TRBJ2-2 few - TRBV9 TGTGCCAGCAACTCCAGGATCTCCACCGGGGAGCTGTTTTTT CASNSRISTGELFF
TRBJ2-7 few - TRBV12-3/TRBV12-4 TGTGCCAGCGCAGGGACCTACGAGCAGTACTTC CASAGTYEQYF
TRBJ2-2 - TRBD2 TRBV11-3 TGTGCCAGCAGCCGGACTAGCGGGAGAGCGAACACCGGGGAGCTGTTTTTT CASSRTSGRANTGELFF
TRBJ1-2 few TRBD1 TRBV5-4 TGTGCCAGCAGCAGGGGACAGGGGCGTTCTAACTATGGCTACACCTTC CASSRGQGRSNYGYTF